This paragraph reports one T cell receptor beta chain. This sample is drawn from a study of CD8 T cells in Susac syndrome. Blood CD8+ and CD4+ T cells underwent high-throughput TCR beta sequencing. Negative isolation was used for CD8+ and CD4+ T cells and FACS enrichment for TEMRA cells. The RNA, about 0.5 to 1 ug, was put through reverse transcription using random hexamers. An immunoSEQ multiplex PCR amplified TCR beta CDR3 over 54 Vbeta and 13 Jbeta. MiXCR, run by TCRdb on the immunoSEQ multiplex PCR reads, gives a single entry per CDR3 protein. This sample has about 130,000 distinct CDR3 sequences, with around 96% found just once. Per germline, CDR1 DFQATT and CDR2 SNEGSKA (reference sequence). This CDR3 comprises 12 residues. Trimming stripped 1 base from V and 7 bases from J, with 11 bases between.

The genes are TRBV20-1 and TRBJ2-7, with no clear D. The sample taken for sequencing was CD4+ T cells from PBMCs. The clonotype originates from a human donor in good health. The CDR3 loop reads CSARVGTREQYF. The CDR3 bases are TGCAGTGCTAGAGTGGGTACGCGGGAGCAGTACTTC.